This T cell receptor beta chain was sequenced for a study of blood T cell repertoires in COVID-19. Looking at the study overall: The analysed material was cDNA or gDNA that came from T cells, B-cell-depleted T cells, or PBMCs.

There are 11 residues in the CDR3. Trimming removed 6 bases from V and 6 bases from J, with 7 bases in between. Germline V lookup: CDR1 LNHDA, CDR2 SQIVND (reference sequence). Per the study methods: By means of reference gene primer amplification, nucleated cell counts were estimated. Generated by immunoSEQ multiplex PCR, the TCRdb table keeps only in-frame clones and is missing some. V and J calls plus clone size are reproduced from that table; the DNA served to infer D and trimming. The sample lists about 120,000 clones; roughly four fifths were seen once. The rearrangement uses TRBV19 and TRBJ2-3; D remains unclear. The material sequenced was peripheral blood. This receptor was identified in a woman aged 55-70 years with acute or convalescent COVID-19. DNA of the CDR3: TGTGCCAGTAGCCTGAGGGATACGCAGTATTTT. Translating gives CASSLRDTQYF.